What follows are 16 T cell receptor beta chains derived from one specimen sequenced in a study of CD8 T cells in ankylosing spondylitis. MiXCR was run by TCRdb on the 5' RACE reads, yielding one entry per CDR3 protein. The table shows more than 250,000 distinct CDR3 sequences, with around a tenth occurring only once. The sample taken for sequencing was blood, either unsorted or a sorted T cell fraction (not recorded which). These receptors originate from a female donor with ankylosing spondylitis or in good health (not recorded which).

The rearrangement links TRBV5-1 to TRBJ2-3, with 10 bases identical to TRBD2. After removal of 3 bases from V and 2 bases from J, the junction contained 6 bases not matched to a gene. CDR3 length: 16 residues. Germline CDR1 is SGHRS and CDR2 is YFSETQ. In nucleotides, the CDR3 is TGCGCCAGCAGCTCCGGGACTAGCGCCTTCACAGATACGCAGTATTTT. Its protein product is CASSSGTSAFTDTQYF. Full variable domain (rest looked up from reference TRBV5-1 and TRBJ2-3): KAGVTQTPRYLIKTRGQQVTLSCSPISGHRSVSWYQQTPGQGLQFLFEYFSETQRNKGNFPGRFSGRQFSNSRSEMNVSTLELGDSALYLCASSSGTSAFTDTQYFGPGTRLTVL.

The chain is built from TRBV28 and TRBJ2-1; perhaps TRBD1 as D (6 bases). The V gene's germline CDR1 is MDHEN and CDR2 SYDVKM. The length of the CDR3 is 14 residues. V was cut by 4 bases and J by 2 bases, with 9 bases left in between. CDR3 protein: CASSYRDTYNEQFF. CDR3 nucleotide sequence: TGTGCCAGCAGTTACCGGGACACCTACAATGAGCAGTTCTTC.

This clonotype was counted between two and nine times. A read error may account for a junction end that differs from germline. V usage is TRBV5-1 and J usage is TRBJ2-2, with a possible D match to TRBD1 (7 bases). CDR1 and CDR2 (germline): SGHRS, YFSETQ. The CDR3 sequence is 15 residues long. CDR3 in DNA: TGCGCCAGCAGCATATCAGGGGGGAACCCCGGGGAGCTGTTTTTT. Its translation is CASSISGGNPGELFF.

This chain connects TRBV29-1 to TRBJ2-2; D perhaps matches TRBD1 (5 bases). In germline, CDR1 is SQVTM, CDR2 ANQGSEA. V shed 4 bases and J shed 7 bases, with 10 bases lying between them. This CDR3 spans 12 amino acids. The CDR3 here is CSVAQVYGELFF. The DNA of the CDR3 is TGCAGCGTTGCACAGGTCTACGGGGAGCTGTTTTTT.

This clonotype was detected only a few times. The chain is built from TRBV6-5 and TRBJ2-5; the D is unclear. CDR1 and CDR2 from the germline V gene are MNHEY and SVGAGI. The ends were cut back, 0 bases at V and 2 bases at J, with 7 bases in the middle. CDR3 size: 14 residues. CDR3 protein: CASSYSSSQETQYF. CDR3 in DNA: TGTGCCAGCAGTTACTCGAGCAGTCAAGAGACCCAGTACTTC.

The rearrangement joins TRBV10-3 to TRBJ1-5; D gene unclear. Germline V lookup: CDR1 ENHRY, CDR2 SYGVKD. The CDR3 has 13 residues. Trimming took 7 bases from V and 3 from J, leaving 10 bases between them. The CDR3 DNA reads TGTGCCATCAAGGCGGCAGACAATCAGCCCCAGCATTTT. It is translated as CAIKAADNQPQHF.

This clonotype came up many times. The chain combines TRBV15 with TRBJ2-2; D ambiguous. The CDR3 consists of 15 residues. The germline V and J ends were trimmed by 4 bases and 0 bases, with 9 bases remaining between them. From germline, CDR1 is LNHNV and CDR2 YYDKDF (reference sequence). CDR3 sequence reads: CATSIEEPNTGELFF. DNA for the CDR3: TGTGCCACCAGCATTGAGGAGCCGAACACCGGGGAGCTGTTTTTT.

This clonotype was seen many times. CDR3 sequence: CASTPRQGQGTEQYF. The CDR3 nucleotides read TGTGCCAGCACTCCACGTCAGGGACAGGGGACTGAGCAGTACTTC. The chain combines TRBV6-2 or TRBV6-3 with TRBJ2-7; 10 nucleotides align to TRBD1. The CDR3 has 15 residues. Germline assignment: CDR1 MNHEY and CDR2 SVGEGT. The junction had 13 bases not matched to a gene; V was cut back by 7 bases and J by 7 bases.

This clonotype was seen at least ten times. This sequence joins TRBV10-3 and TRBJ2-7, with D possibly matching TRBD2 (5 bases). The CDR3 totals 15 residues. Germline CDR1 ENHRY, CDR2 SYGVKD. Trimming removed 4 bases from V and 1 base from J, with 14 bases in between. The CDR3 region is CAISAVTGWSYEQYF. The CDR3 DNA sequence: TGTGCCATCAGTGCAGTTACGGGATGGTCCTACGAGCAGTACTTC.

This clonotype was observed at least ten times. V is TRBV12-3 or TRBV12-4 and J is TRBJ2-3; maybe TRBD1 (7 bases). The CDR3 totals 13 residues. Trimming stripped 7 bases from V and 9 bases from J, with 17 bases between. Written as DNA, the CDR3 is TGTGCCAGCAATACAGGGGAGGAGGTCACGCAGTATTTT. Translated, it gives CASNTGEEVTQYF.

The rearrangement uses TRBV30 and TRBJ1-4; D ambiguous. This CDR3 region has 14 residues. In germline, CDR1 is GTSNPN, CDR2 SVGIG (reference sequence). Trimming stripped 2 bases from V and 8 bases from J, with 15 bases between. The CDR3 loop is CAWSMYKSGEKLFF. The DNA of the CDR3 is TGTGCCTGGAGTATGTACAAATCGGGGGAAAAACTGTTTTTT.

This clonotype was seen only a few times. The chain employs TRBV11-1 and TRBJ1-4, with no clear D. V was trimmed by 5 bases and J by 2 bases, leaving 21 bases between them. Germline loops: CDR1 SGHAT, CDR2 FQDESV (reference sequence). The CDR3 is made up of 18 amino acids. CDR3 DNA: TGTGCCAGCAGCCCATCGGACGGAGTCGTTTCTACTAATGAAAAACTGTTTTTT. As protein: CASSPSDGVVSTNEKLFF.

At least ten counts were recorded for this clonotype. The gene calls are TRBV11-2 and TRBJ1-1, with D perhaps matching TRBD1 (6 bases). This CDR3 region has 14 residues. CDR1 and CDR2 (germline): SGHAT, FQNNGV. V was shortened by 3 bases and J by 0 bases, with 8 bases between the two germline ends. The CDR3 is CASSFQGMNTEAFF. CDR3 in DNA: TGTGCCAGCAGCTTCCAGGGGATGAACACTGAAGCTTTCTTT.

This clonotype was observed at least ten times. The V call is TRBV19, the J call TRBJ2-1, with TRBD2 matching over 7 bases. V lost 3 bases and J lost 5; bases outside the gene matches: 4. This CDR3 has 14 amino acids. Germline V lookup: CDR1 LNHDA, CDR2 SQIVND (reference sequence). For the CDR3, the DNA is TGTGCCAGTAGTATCCGGGGGACTAACAATGAGCAGTTCTTC. Protein: CASSIRGTNNEQFF.

This clonotype was observed many times. The V and J genes are TRBV28 and TRBJ2-7, with 9 bases fitting TRBD2. CDR3 length: 14 amino acids. After removal of 6 bases from V and 3 bases from J, the junction contained 6 bases not matched to a gene. Germline CDR1 reads MDHEN; CDR2 reads SYDVKM. The CDR3 sequence is CASRPSGELYEQYF. For the CDR3, the DNA is TGTGCCAGCAGACCTAGCGGGGAACTCTACGAGCAGTACTTC.

This clonotype has at least ten counts. The chain's CDR3 is CASSTDRRMNTEAFF. CDR3 bases: TGCGCCAGCAGCACGGACAGACGCATGAACACTGAAGCTTTCTTT. The chain is built from TRBV5-1 and TRBJ1-1; possible D gene TRBD1, 6 bases. CDR3 length: 15 amino acids. Germline loops: CDR1 SGHRS, CDR2 YFSETQ. Trimming pared 4 bases from V and 0 bases from J, leaving 13 bases between.